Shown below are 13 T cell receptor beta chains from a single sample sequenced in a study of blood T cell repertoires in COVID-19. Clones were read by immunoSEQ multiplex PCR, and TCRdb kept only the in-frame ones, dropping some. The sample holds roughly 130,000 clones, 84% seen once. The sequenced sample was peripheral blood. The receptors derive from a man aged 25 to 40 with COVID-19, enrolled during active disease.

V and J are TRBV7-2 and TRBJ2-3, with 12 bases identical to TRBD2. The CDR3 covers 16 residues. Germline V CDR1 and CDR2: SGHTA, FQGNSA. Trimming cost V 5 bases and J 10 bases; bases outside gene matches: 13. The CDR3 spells CASSTLTSGSSRSQYF. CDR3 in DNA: TGTGCCAGCAGCACCCTGACTAGCGGGAGTAGTAGGTCGCAGTATTTT.

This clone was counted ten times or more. The CDR3 is CAIRRAGGDTGELFF. The CDR3 DNA follows: TGTGCCATCAGGAGAGCGGGAGGCGACACCGGGGAGCTGTTTTTT. The V and J genes are TRBV10-3 and TRBJ2-2; 9 bases align to TRBD2. Germline V gene sequence: CDR1 ENHRY, CDR2 SYGVKD. The ends lost 6 bases at V and 3 bases at J; junction bases unmatched: 5. The CDR3 contains 15 residues.

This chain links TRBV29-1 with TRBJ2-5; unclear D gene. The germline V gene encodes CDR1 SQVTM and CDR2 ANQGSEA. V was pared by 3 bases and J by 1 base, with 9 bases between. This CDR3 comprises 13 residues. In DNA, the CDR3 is TGCAGCGTTGAGGCCCACACCCAAGAGACCCAGTACTTC. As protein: CSVEAHTQETQYF.

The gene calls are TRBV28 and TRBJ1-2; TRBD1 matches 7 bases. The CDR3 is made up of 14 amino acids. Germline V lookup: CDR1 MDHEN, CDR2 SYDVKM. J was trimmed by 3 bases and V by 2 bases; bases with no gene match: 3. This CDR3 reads CASSLGRGYYGYTF. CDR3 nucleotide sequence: TGTGCCAGCAGTTTAGGCAGGGGGTACTATGGCTACACCTTC.

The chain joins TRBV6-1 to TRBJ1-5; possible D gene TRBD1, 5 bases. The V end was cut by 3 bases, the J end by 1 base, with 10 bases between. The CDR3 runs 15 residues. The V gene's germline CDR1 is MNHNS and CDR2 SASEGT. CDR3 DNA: TGTGCCAGCAGTGATTGGAGGGGCAGCAATCAGCCCCAGCATTTT. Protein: CASSDWRGSNQPQHF.

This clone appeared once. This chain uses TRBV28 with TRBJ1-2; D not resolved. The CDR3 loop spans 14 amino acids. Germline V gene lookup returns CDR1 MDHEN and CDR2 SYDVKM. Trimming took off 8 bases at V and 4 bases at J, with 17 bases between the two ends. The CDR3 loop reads CASHEGVLGYGYTF. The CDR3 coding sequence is TGTGCCAGCCATGAGGGAGTACTCGGCTATGGCTACACCTTC.

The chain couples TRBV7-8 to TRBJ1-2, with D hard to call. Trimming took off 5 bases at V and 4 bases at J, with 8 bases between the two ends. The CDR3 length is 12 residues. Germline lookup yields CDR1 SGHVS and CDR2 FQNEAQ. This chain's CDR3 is CASSPDFYGYTF. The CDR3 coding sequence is TGTGCCAGCAGCCCGGACTTCTATGGCTACACCTTC. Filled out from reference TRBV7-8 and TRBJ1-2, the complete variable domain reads GAGVSQSPRYKVAKRGQDVALRCDPISGHVSLFWYQQALGQGPEFLTYFQNEAQLDKSGLPSDRFFAERPEGSVSTLKIQRTQQEDSAVYLCASSPDFYGYTFGSGTRLTVV.

CDR3 nucleotides: TGTGCCAGCAACATGGGACAGGGGGGAGGCTACACCTTC. Translating gives CASNMGQGGGYTF. This chain joins TRBV5-6 and TRBJ1-2, with TRBD1 matching 11 bases. This CDR3 region has 13 residues. Germline loops: CDR1 SGHDT, CDR2 YYEEEE. Losses at the gene ends were 6 bases for V and 8 bases for J; bases not matched to a gene: 6.

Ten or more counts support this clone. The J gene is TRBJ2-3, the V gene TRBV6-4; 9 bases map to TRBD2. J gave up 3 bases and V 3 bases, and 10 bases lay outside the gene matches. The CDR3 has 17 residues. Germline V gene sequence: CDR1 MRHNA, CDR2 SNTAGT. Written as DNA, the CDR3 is TGTGCCAGCAGTGAGTCCCCGGGTAGCGGGAGTACAGATACGCAGTATTTT. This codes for CASSESPGSGSTDTQYF.

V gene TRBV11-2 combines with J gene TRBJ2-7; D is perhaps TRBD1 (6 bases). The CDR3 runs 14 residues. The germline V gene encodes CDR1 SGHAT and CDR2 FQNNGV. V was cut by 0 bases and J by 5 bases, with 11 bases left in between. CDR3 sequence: CASSLEWAGDEQYF. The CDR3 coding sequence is TGTGCCAGCAGCTTAGAGTGGGCAGGGGACGAGCAGTACTTC.

Here the CDR3 DNA reads TGTGCCAGCAGCTTCTCCGGGGAGAGGGTCGAGACCCAGTACTTC. Amino acids: CASSFSGERVETQYF. The chain carries TRBV7-2 and TRBJ2-5, with a weak D call TRBD2 (5 bases). The length of the CDR3 is 15 residues. Trimming stripped 3 bases from V and 5 bases from J, with 16 bases between. Per the germline V gene, CDR1 is SGHTA and CDR2 is FQGNSA.

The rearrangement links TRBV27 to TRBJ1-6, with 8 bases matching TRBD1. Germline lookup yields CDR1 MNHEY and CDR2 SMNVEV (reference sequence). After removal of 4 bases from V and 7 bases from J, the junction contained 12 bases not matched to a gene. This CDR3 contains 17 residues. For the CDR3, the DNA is TGTGCCAGCAGTTCCCCGAGACCGCAGGGGGCCAATTCACCCCTCCACTTT. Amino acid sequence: CASSSPRPQGANSPLHF.

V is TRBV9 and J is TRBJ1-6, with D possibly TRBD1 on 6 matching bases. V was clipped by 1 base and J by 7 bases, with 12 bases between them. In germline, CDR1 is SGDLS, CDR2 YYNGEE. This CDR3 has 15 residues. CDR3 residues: CASSVSQGINSPLHF. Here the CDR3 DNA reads TGTGCCAGCAGCGTATCCCAGGGGATCAATTCACCCCTCCACTTT.